This passage covers 20 T cell receptor beta chains from one sample sequenced in a study of identical twins. TCRdb used MiXCR to reprocess the 5' RACE reads, holding one entry per CDR3 protein. Of roughly 240,000 distinct CDR3 sequences detected, approximately 7% appear once; the ten largest clones hold roughly 3.6%. This same sample was also part of a study on yellow fever vaccine responses in identical twins.

Material for sequencing was memory (CD45RO+) T cells sorted from blood. The receptors derive from a woman aged 18-29 years in good health.

This clonotype was observed a few times. The chain uses TRBV20-1 and TRBJ2-1; 12 positions agree with TRBD2. The germline gives CDR1 DFQATT, CDR2 SNEGSKA (reference sequence). Trimming cost V 7 bases and J 4 bases; bases outside gene matches: 20. This CDR3 comprises 19 residues. The CDR3 bases are TGCAGTGTGATCCCTCTAGGGCTAGCGGGAGGGGGGAGGTACAATGAGCAGTTCTTC. This translates into CSVIPLGLAGGGRYNEQFF.

The rearrangement links TRBV28 to TRBJ1-5; D gene uncertain. This CDR3 is 17 amino acids long. Trimming cost V 3 bases and J 3 bases, with 18 bases left between them. CDR1 is MDHEN and CDR2 is SYDVKM in the germline V gene. The CDR3 coding sequence is TGTGCCAGCAGTTTTCTTTTGGGGAAGGGTCACAATCAGCCCCAGCATTTT. The encoded protein is CASSFLLGKGHNQPQHF.

In nucleotides, the CDR3 is TGTGCCAGCAACCCAGGGTGGGTAAGCTCTGGGGCCAACGTCCTGACTTTC. Protein sequence: CASNPGWVSSGANVLTF. J is TRBJ2-6 and V is TRBV27, with TRBD1 as a possible D gene (5 bases). CDR3 length: 17 residues. CDR1 is MNHEY and CDR2 is SMNVEV in the germline V gene (reference sequence). Trimming removed 7 bases at V and 0 bases at J, with 16 bases between.

This clonotype was seen ten or more times. DNA for the CDR3: TGTGCCAGTAGTATAGGGGGCCTGGTCACCGGGGAGCTGTTTTTT. Residues: CASSIGGLVTGELFF. The J gene is TRBJ2-2, the V gene TRBV19; the D gene is possibly TRBD1 (5 bases). V dropped 1 base and J dropped 4 bases, with 10 bases sitting between them. CDR1 is LNHDA and CDR2 is SQIVND in the germline V gene (reference sequence). The CDR3 consists of 15 residues.

This clonotype was recorded a few times. The V call is TRBV21-1, the J call TRBJ1-5; no check of the table's D call, TRBD1, against the DNA was made. TRBV21-1 is annotated as a pseudogene. The CDR3 consists of 17 residues. The CDR3 bases are TGTGCCAGCAGCAAAGACGGGCGCGGAATTAGCAATCAGCCCCAGCATTTT. Residues: CASSKDGRGISNQPQHF.

This clonotype appeared many times. V gene TRBV10-1 combines with J gene TRBJ2-1, with TRBD2 identical over 10 bases. J was trimmed by 7 bases and V by 3 bases; bases with no gene match: 3. The CDR3 runs 14 residues. Germline-derived CDR1 and CDR2 are WNHNN and SYGVQD (reference sequence). Here the CDR3 reads CASSDASGRNEQFF. The CDR3 DNA reads as TGCGCCAGCAGTGACGCTAGCGGGAGAAATGAGCAGTTCTTC.

This clonotype was observed at least ten times. At one boundary the junction diverges from the germline segment, which might be a read error. The chain joins TRBV20-1 to TRBJ1-2, with 7 bases identical to TRBD1. The germline V gene encodes CDR1 DFQATT and CDR2 SNEGSKA (reference sequence). This CDR3 has 13 amino acids. As DNA, the CDR3 is TGCAGTGCTCGAGACAGGGAAGGCAATGGCTACACCTTC. Protein: CSARDREGNGYTF.

This clonotype was seen many times. The V call is TRBV7-8, the J call TRBJ2-3; 12 bases map to TRBD2. The V and J ends lost 0 bases and 5 bases, in that order; junction bases with no gene match: 6. Looked up from germline, CDR1 is SGHVS and CDR2 is FQNEAQ. The CDR3 consists of 17 residues. CDR3 sequence: CASSLARTSGMEDTQYF. CDR3 in DNA: TGTGCCAGCAGCTTAGCTCGGACTAGCGGGATGGAAGATACGCAGTATTTT.

This clonotype was detected only a few times. This chain connects TRBV20-1 to TRBJ1-2; possible D gene TRBD1, 6 bases. Germline V gene data show CDR1 as DFQATT and CDR2 as SNEGSKA (reference sequence). V lost 0 bases and J 7 bases, leaving 21 bases between the germline ends. The CDR3 length is 16 residues. CDR3 DNA: TGCAGTGCTAGAGACGGTTTACAGGGCCTCTCTGGTGGCTACACCTTC. Amino acid sequence: CSARDGLQGLSGGYTF.

This clonotype was counted many times. The chain has TRBV15 and TRBJ2-1, with 7 bases identical to TRBD1. Looked up from germline, CDR1 is LNHNV and CDR2 is YYDKDF (reference sequence). The CDR3 extends over 16 amino acids. V lost 2 bases and J lost 5; bases outside the gene matches: 9. The CDR3 coding sequence is TGTGCCACCAGCAGAAGGGATCCGGGACAGAACAATGAGCAGTTCTTC. It encodes CATSRRDPGQNNEQFF. The variable domain in full, completed from reference TRBV15 and TRBJ2-1, reads DAMVIQNPRYQVTQFGKPVTLSCSQTLNHNVMYWYQQKSSQAPKLLFHYYDKDFNNEADTPDNFQSRRPNTSFCFLDIRSPGLGDTAMYLCATSRRDPGQNNEQFFGPGTRLTVL.

This clonotype was recorded many times. The rearrangement uses TRBV6-2 or TRBV6-3 and TRBJ1-1; 9 bases map to TRBD1. Germline trimming cut 2 bases from V and 3 bases from J; bases unmatched to any gene: 10. The CDR3 sequence is 17 residues long. CDR1 and CDR2 (germline): MNHEY, SVGEGT. This chain's CDR3 is CASSYPKRDREHTEAFF. The CDR3, as DNA: TGTGCCAGCAGTTACCCCAAGCGGGACAGGGAGCACACTGAAGCTTTCTTT.

Notes on this clonotype: With a much larger clone just one base away, this may be a read error. This sequence joins TRBV6-6 and TRBJ2-1, with D uncertain. CDR3 size: 13 residues. In germline, CDR1 is MNHNY, CDR2 SVGAGI (reference sequence). Trimming stripped 5 bases from V and 5 bases from J, with 10 bases between. The CDR3, as DNA: TGTGCCAGCAGTAACCCCCGAAACAATGAGCAGTTCTTC. Encoded protein: CASSNPRNNEQFF.

Many counts were recorded for this clonotype. The J gene is TRBJ1-1, the V gene TRBV12-3 or TRBV12-4, with D possibly being TRBD1 (6 bases). CDR3 size: 14 residues. The V end was cut by 7 bases, the J end by 7 bases, with 19 bases between. The CDR3, as DNA: TGTGCCAGCACAGTGCAAACAGGGATCAGTGAAGCTTTCTTT. Translating gives CASTVQTGISEAFF.

This clonotype has more than one count but fewer than ten. The rearrangement links TRBV29-1 to TRBJ2-2; D remains unclear. CDR1 is SQVTM, CDR2 ANQGSEA, per germline. The CDR3 loop spans 12 amino acids. The CDR3 nucleotides read TGCGCAGCCACGGGGAACACCGGGGAGCTGTTTTTT. It yields the protein CAATGNTGELFF.

J is TRBJ2-3 and V is TRBV6-1; TRBD2 is a possible D gene (6 bases). In germline, CDR1 is MNHNS, CDR2 SASEGT. Deletions cut 3 bases from V and 8 bases from J, with 12 bases between. The CDR3 loop spans 13 amino acids. DNA of the CDR3: TGTGCCAGCAGTGATTGGGGGGAGCCTACGCAGTATTTT. It codes for CASSDWGEPTQYF.

This clonotype was seen repeatedly, ten times or more. This chain uses TRBV5-1 with TRBJ2-1; no definite D call. V was pared by 3 bases and J by 2 bases, with 9 bases between. Looked up from germline, CDR1 is SGHRS and CDR2 is YFSETQ. This CDR3 spans 14 amino acids. This CDR3 is CASSWGSAYNEQFF. DNA of the CDR3: TGCGCCAGCAGCTGGGGTAGTGCCTACAATGAGCAGTTCTTC.

This chain links TRBV5-5 with TRBJ1-2; D call uncertain. The CDR3 contains 16 residues. V lost 4 bases to trimming and J lost 3 bases, with 19 bases between them. The V gene's germline CDR1 is SGHKS and CDR2 YYEKEE (reference sequence). CDR3: CASSPVRATVYYGYTF. The DNA for the CDR3 is TGTGCCAGCAGCCCCGTGCGGGCTACAGTCTACTATGGCTACACCTTC.

There are a few counts of this clonotype. This sequence joins TRBV2 and TRBJ2-3; 12 positions agree with TRBD1. Germline lookup yields CDR1 SNHLY and CDR2 FYNNEI. V lost 2 bases to trimming and J lost 0 bases; unmatched junction nucleotides: 6. The CDR3 sequence is 18 residues long. CDR3 sequence reads: CASSEWGTGGRSTDTQYF. In DNA form, the CDR3 reads TGTGCCAGCAGTGAATGGGGGACAGGGGGCCGGAGCACAGATACGCAGTATTTT. The full variable domain, its missing parts supplied by reference TRBV2 and TRBJ2-3, is EPEVTQTPSHQVTQMGQEVILRCVPISNHLYFYWYRQILGQKVEFLVSFYNNEISEKSEIFDDQFSVERPDGSNFTLKIRSTKLEDSAMYFCASSEWGTGGRSTDTQYFGPGTRLTVL.

In DNA form, the CDR3 reads TGTGCCAGTTCGGGGGTATCCTACAATGAGCAGTTCTTC. It codes for CASSGVSYNEQFF. The chain employs TRBV19 and TRBJ2-1; maybe TRBD2 (6 bases). Germline values: CDR1 LNHDA, CDR2 SQIVND (reference sequence). V was clipped by 8 bases and J by 1 base, with 9 bases between them. This CDR3 is built from 13 residues.

This clonotype was seen at least ten times. V and J are TRBV5-1 and TRBJ2-2; no clear D gene. Looked up from germline, CDR1 is SGHRS and CDR2 is YFSETQ. This CDR3 contains 12 residues. Trimming removed 4 bases from V and 5 bases from J, with 6 bases in between. CDR3 in amino acids: CASSVQTGELFF. DNA for the CDR3: TGCGCCAGCAGCGTGCAAACCGGGGAGCTGTTTTTT. Supplemented by reference TRBV5-1 and TRBJ2-2, the full variable domain reads KAGVTQTPRYLIKTRGQQVTLSCSPISGHRSVSWYQQTPGQGLQFLFEYFSETQRNKGNFPGRFSGRQFSNSRSEMNVSTLELGDSALYLCASSVQTGELFFGEGSRLTVL.